A single sample gave rise to the 10 T cell receptor beta chains below, sequenced in a study of T-cell memory formation after mild COVID-19. MiXCR was run by TCRdb on the 5' RACE reads, yielding one entry per CDR3 protein. This repertoire shows roughly 620,000 distinct CDR3 sequences, under 20% found once; its top ten account for more than 10%. Sequenced input: PBMCs or a T cell subset sorted from them (not recorded which). Receptor source: an adult woman who had mild COVID-19 (a few samples of this study predate the infection). Cell type and time point are not known.

The rearrangement links TRBV9 to TRBJ2-2, with 11 bases identical to TRBD2. Trimming at V came to 4 bases and at J to 0 bases, leaving 2 bases not matched to a gene. The CDR3 runs 16 residues. Per germline, CDR1 SGDLS and CDR2 YYNGEE. The chain's CDR3 is CASSLLAGANTGELFF. The CDR3 nucleotides read TGTGCCAGCAGCCTACTAGCGGGAGCGAACACCGGGGAGCTGTTTTTT.

As concerns this clonotype: At one of its ends the junction is not consistent with the germline gene, which may arise from a read error. The V gene is TRBV7-9, the J gene TRBJ2-5; D may be TRBD2 (6 bases). CDR1 is SEHNR and CDR2 is FQNEAQ in the germline V gene (reference sequence). CDR3 length: 13 amino acids. The DNA of the CDR3 is TGTGCCGGCAGCTTAGGGACTCAAGAGACCCAGTACTTC. Protein sequence: CAGSLGTQETQYF.

This chain connects TRBV7-9 to TRBJ1-2, with 8 bases aligning to TRBD1. Germline V lookup: CDR1 SEHNR, CDR2 FQNEAQ (reference sequence). The V and J ends lost 5 bases and 5 bases, in that order; junction bases with no gene match: 7. This CDR3 has 14 amino acids. CDR3 in DNA: TGTGCCAGCAGCGATCTGGACAGGGATTATGGCTACACCTTC. It is translated as CASSDLDRDYGYTF.

This clonotype was detected only a few times. The chain employs TRBV3-1 and TRBJ2-7; D remains unclear. Germline V gene lookup returns CDR1 LGHDT and CDR2 YNNKEL (reference sequence). Trimming removed 6 bases from V and 0 bases from J, with 9 bases in between. The CDR3 covers 13 residues. DNA for the CDR3: TGTGCCAGCAGACCTCGTTCCTCCTACGAGCAGTACTTC. Its protein product is CASRPRSSYEQYF.

This clonotype was seen more than once but under ten times. The chain uses TRBV10-3 and TRBJ2-3, with D hard to call. This CDR3 region has 12 residues. V was clipped by 0 bases and J by 4 bases, with 2 bases between them. Germline assignment: CDR1 ENHRY and CDR2 SYGVKD. The CDR3 reads CAISESADTQYF. The CDR3 DNA is TGTGCCATCAGTGAGTCGGCAGATACGCAGTATTTT.

V usage is TRBV7-8 and J usage is TRBJ1-2; no reliable D call. This CDR3 comprises 15 residues. CDR1 and CDR2 from the germline V gene are SGHVS and FQNEAQ. Trimming pared 3 bases from V and 2 bases from J, leaving 13 bases between. This CDR3 reads CASSLRVSKNYGYTF. DNA for the CDR3: TGTGCCAGCAGCTTGCGGGTATCCAAGAACTATGGCTACACCTTC.

The chain recombines TRBV27 with TRBJ2-5; the match to TRBD2 covers 7 bases. CDR3 length equals 17 residues. V lost 5 bases and J lost 5; bases outside the gene matches: 17. Germline CDR1 reads MNHEY; CDR2 reads SMNVEV (reference sequence). As DNA, the CDR3 is TGTGCCAGCAGTCCGTCGCTTTTATTGAGGACTAGTGAGACCCAGTACTTC. This encodes CASSPSLLLRTSETQYF.

This clonotype was seen more than once but under ten times. The rearrangement joins TRBV5-1 to TRBJ1-5; D may be TRBD1 (6 bases). Trimming cost V 1 base and J 3 bases, with 11 bases left between them. The CDR3 runs 15 residues. Per germline, CDR1 SGHRS and CDR2 YFSETQ. The CDR3 is CASSLRGAPNQPQHF. The CDR3, as DNA: TGCGCCAGCAGCTTGAGGGGGGCCCCCAATCAGCCCCAGCATTTT.

This clonotype has only a few counts. This rearrangement joins TRBV5-1 to TRBJ2-3, with 8 bases lining up with TRBD2. This CDR3 has 18 amino acids. Trimming cost V 4 bases and J 6 bases; bases outside gene matches: 19. Germline CDR1 is SGHRS and CDR2 is YFSETQ. CDR3 in DNA: TGCGCCAGCAGCCTCCCGTGGGCCGGGGGGGCAGTATCCGATACGCAGTATTTT. The encoded protein is CASSLPWAGGAVSDTQYF.

Many counts were recorded for this clonotype. The chain uses TRBV9 and TRBJ2-3; 10 bases match TRBD2. V lost 3 bases, J lost 2 bases, and 6 bases stayed unmatched. The CDR3 has 16 amino acids. CDR1 is SGDLS, CDR2 YYNGEE, per germline. The DNA for the CDR3 is TGTGCCAGCAGCGGGGATAGCGGGAGGTCCACAGATACGCAGTATTTT. This encodes CASSGDSGRSTDTQYF.